The present T cell receptor beta chain was sequenced within a study of T cell changes during pregnancy in multiple sclerosis. This CDR3 is built from 15 residues. The V and J ends lost 4 bases and 7 bases respectively, with 17 bases between them. Germline assignment: CDR1 SGHNT and CDR2 YENEEA. The assay was immunoSEQ multiplex PCR, and TCRdb's table has in-frame clones only and misses some. The sample consists of 15,000 to 25,000 clones, approximately 90% of them appearing once. V is TRBV11-3 and J is TRBJ2-1, with a possible D match to TRBD2 (5 bases). This receptor was taken from a female donor in good health, enrolled as a control in a pregnancy study. This sample comprised CD8+ T cells from peripheral blood mononuclear cells, obtained in the third trimester of pregnancy. CDR3 in amino acids: CASSSRLSTGNEQFF. The CDR3 DNA is TGTGCCAGCAGCTCCCGCCTCTCCACGGGGAATGAGCAGTTCTTC.